This T cell receptor (beta chain) was sequenced in a study of early T cells in non-severe SARS-CoV-2 infection. Broader study findings: In VDJdb matching, anti-spike CD8 responses were favored while private and CD4 specificities went missing.

Only a few counts were recorded for this clonotype. Its matching antigen is unknown. Germline CDR1 GTSNPN, CDR2 SVGIG (reference sequence). This CDR3 region has 14 residues. Trimming shortened V by 4 bases and J by 9 bases, and 19 bases separated the two germline ends. In TCRdb, the 5' RACE reads were re-called with MiXCR into one record per CDR3 protein. The table lists 85,000 to 90,000 distinct CDR3 sequences, around 15% of them singletons. The chain links TRBV30 to TRBJ2-1; perhaps TRBD2 as D (6 bases). The origin of this receptor is an adult who was a healthcare worker with PCR-confirmed SARS-CoV-2 infection or an uninfected control (not recorded which). The sequencing input was whole blood. This chain's CDR3 is CAWTSAAGWGEQFF. The DNA of the CDR3 is TGTGCCTGGACTTCAGCGGCGGGGTGGGGTGAGCAGTTCTTC.